Following are 25 T cell receptor beta chains from one sample sequenced in a study of blood T cells in healthy people across ages. A sample-barcoded 5' primer and a J-beta primer mix were used in a second PCR of about 7 to 12 cycles. TCRdb re-derived calls from the 5' RACE reads in MiXCR, one entry per CDR3 protein. The data hold roughly 930,000 distinct CDR3 sequences, with about 44% observed a single time. The sample comprised blood. Receptor source: a young man in good health.

The rearrangement uses TRBV4-3 and TRBJ2-4; 8 positions agree with TRBD1. Germline V lookup: CDR1 LGHNA, CDR2 YSLEER. The CDR3 runs 13 residues. The ends lost 3 bases at V and 8 bases at J; junction bases unmatched: 3. CDR3 sequence: CASSQTGADIQYF. The CDR3, as DNA: TGCGCCAGCAGCCAGACAGGGGCGGACATTCAGTACTTC.

The chain joins TRBV3-1 to TRBJ1-1; possible D gene TRBD1, 5 bases. The CDR3 consists of 15 residues. With 5 bases removed from V and 1 base from J, the gap between germline ends came to 14 bases. Looked up from germline, CDR1 is LGHDT and CDR2 is YNNKEL (reference sequence). The CDR3 protein is CASSSYRNQNTEAFF. In DNA, the CDR3 is TGTGCCAGCAGCTCGTACAGGAATCAGAACACTGAAGCTTTCTTT.

This clonotype was seen more than once but under ten times. The V call is TRBV29-1, the J call TRBJ2-3, with D tentatively TRBD2 (5 bases). The germline V gene encodes CDR1 SQVTM and CDR2 ANQGSEA. CDR3 length equals 12 residues. V lost 5 bases to trimming and J lost 2 bases, with 8 bases between them. CDR3 DNA: TGCAGCGTTTCAGCGGACACAGATACGCAGTATTTT. This sequence encodes CSVSADTDTQYF.

The J gene is TRBJ2-5, the V gene TRBV5-1; either TRBD1 or TRBD2 may fit D (6 bases each). Per germline, CDR1 SGHRS and CDR2 YFSETQ. Trimming stripped 3 bases from V and 2 bases from J, with 14 bases between. This CDR3 region has 15 residues. CDR3 loop: CASSWGREFQETQYF. The CDR3 region has the DNA TGCGCCAGCAGCTGGGGGCGGGAATTTCAAGAGACCCAGTACTTC.

The chain carries TRBV28 and TRBJ1-6; D is perhaps TRBD1 (5 bases). Looked up from germline, CDR1 is MDHEN and CDR2 is SYDVKM. This CDR3 region has 19 residues. Trimming removed 5 bases from V and 0 bases from J, with 20 bases in between. CDR3 in DNA: TGTGCCAGCAGTGACGGACCGGGGGGGGTAAGCTCCTATAATTCACCCCTCCACTTT. Residues: CASSDGPGGVSSYNSPLHF. The whole variable domain, remainder taken from reference TRBV28 and TRBJ1-6, is DVKVTQSSRYLVKRTGEKVFLECVQDMDHENMFWYRQDPGLGLRLIYFSYDVKMKEKGDIPEGYSVSREKKERFSLILESASTNQTSMYLCASSDGPGGVSSYNSPLHFGNGTRLTVT.

The genes are TRBV2 and TRBJ2-4; TRBD1 is a possible D gene (6 bases). CDR1 SNHLY and CDR2 FYNNEI come from the germline V gene. With 0 bases removed from V and 0 bases from J, the gap between germline ends came to 9 bases. CDR3 length: 16 amino acids. CDR3 amino acids: CASSEAGGIAKNIQYF. The CDR3 nucleotides read TGTGCCAGCAGTGAAGCTGGGGGCATAGCCAAAAACATTCAGTACTTC.

The chain combines TRBV6-1 with TRBJ2-1; the match to TRBD2 covers 11 bases. Germline trimming cut 6 bases from V and 4 bases from J; bases unmatched to any gene: 8. In germline, CDR1 is MNHNS, CDR2 SASEGT. The CDR3 is made up of 16 amino acids. CDR3 in DNA: TGTGCCAGCAGAAGACTAGCGGGGTCGGTTTACAATGAGCAGTTCTTC. Protein sequence: CASRRLAGSVYNEQFF.

The gene calls are TRBV2 and TRBJ1-2; D unresolved. CDR3 length equals 12 residues. Germline CDR1 and CDR2: SNHLY and FYNNEI. V was shortened by 2 bases and J by 4 bases, with 5 bases between the two germline ends. CDR3 nucleotides: TGTGCCAGCAGTGAAAACCTCTATGGCTACACCTTC. It is translated as CASSENLYGYTF.

This clonotype was counted a few times. The chain is built from TRBV20-1 and TRBJ1-4; weak D call: TRBD1 (5 bases). The CDR3 has 15 amino acids. V was cut by 2 bases and J by 4 bases, with 14 bases left in between. Germline-derived CDR1 and CDR2 are DFQATT and SNEGSKA (reference sequence). DNA of the CDR3: TGCAGTGCTAGATTCCCCCGGGGCCTTAATGAAAAACTGTTTTTT. Encoded protein: CSARFPRGLNEKLFF.

Comments on this clonotype: With a much larger clone just one base away, this may be a read error. This sequence joins TRBV6-1 and TRBJ2-5, with a weak D call TRBD1 (5 bases). This CDR3 is built from 11 residues. V gave up 8 bases and J gave up 11 bases, with 15 bases separating them. The germline gives CDR1 MNHNS, CDR2 SASEGT. CDR3 protein: CASRYQGEQYF. CDR3 bases: TGTGCCAGCCGGTACCAGGGTGAGCAGTACTTC.

The chain joins TRBV29-1 to TRBJ2-4, with 10 bases fitting TRBD1. The DNA end lines up better with TRBJ2-5; the J call may be wrong. The CDR3 has 18 residues. Germline CDR1 SQVTM, CDR2 ANQGSEA. In DNA form, the CDR3 reads TGCAGCGTTGAAGGAAGCAGGACAGGGGGGTTGGGGCAAGAGACCCAGTACTTC. Protein: CSVEGSRTGGLGQETQYF.

Ten or more counts support this clonotype. Possible read error: a much larger clone is one base away. The V and J genes are TRBV7-2 and TRBJ1-5; D perhaps matches TRBD1 (6 bases). This CDR3 is 14 amino acids long. Germline V CDR1 and CDR2: SGHTA, FQGNSA. V dropped 5 bases and J dropped 5 bases, with 13 bases sitting between them. CDR3 sequence (DNA): TGTGCCAGCAGCGCACAGGGAATCGATCAGCCCCAGCATTTT. Translated, it gives CASSAQGIDQPQHF.

The chain carries TRBV2 and TRBJ1-5; the D gene is possibly TRBD1 (5 bases). Per germline, CDR1 SNHLY and CDR2 FYNNEI. The CDR3 loop spans 13 amino acids. The germline V and J ends were trimmed by 7 bases and 7 bases, with 14 bases remaining between them. The CDR3 loop is CASTSAQAQPQHF. As DNA, the CDR3 is TGTGCCAGCACATCGGCACAGGCCCAGCCCCAGCATTTT.

This clonotype has more than one count but fewer than ten. The rearrangement links TRBV12-3 or TRBV12-4 to TRBJ1-6; no clear D. Trimming pared 4 bases from V and 5 bases from J, leaving 9 bases between. This CDR3 comprises 14 residues. The CDR3 here is CASSSGRNNSPLHF. CDR3 DNA sequence: TGTGCCAGCAGTTCAGGACGGAATAATTCACCCCTCCACTTT.

The gene calls are TRBV6-7 and TRBJ2-3; D possibly corresponds to TRBD2 (5 bases). TRBV6-7 belongs to the ORF category, with a function that is uncertain. V was pared by 1 base and J by 0 bases, with 14 bases between. The CDR3 spans 17 residues. CDR3 amino acids: CASSYYPGRRSTDTQYF. DNA of the CDR3: TGTGCCAGCAGTTACTATCCAGGACGGAGGAGCACAGATACGCAGTATTTT.

The chain joins TRBV6-6 to TRBJ2-7, with D hard to call. The CDR3 has 13 residues. V lost 0 bases and J lost 4, with 7 bases in between. Looked up from germline, CDR1 is MNHNY and CDR2 is SVGAGI (reference sequence). CDR3 residues: CASSYSPEYEQYF. The CDR3, as DNA: TGTGCCAGCAGTTACTCTCCCGAATACGAGCAGTACTTC.

This clonotype has a handful of counts. The chain couples TRBV28 to TRBJ1-6; D unclear. Germline loops: CDR1 MDHEN, CDR2 SYDVKM. This CDR3 is 14 amino acids long. Trimming shortened V by 5 bases and J by 4 bases, and 9 bases separated the two germline ends. CDR3 in DNA: TGTGCCAGCAGTCCCGCGGGGTATAATTCACCCCTCCACTTT. Protein product: CASSPAGYNSPLHF.

V usage is TRBV6-2 or TRBV6-3 and J usage is TRBJ1-2, with a tentative D call TRBD1 (6 bases). CDR3 length: 17 residues. V was clipped by 8 bases and J by 4 bases, with 26 bases between them. The germline CDR1 and CDR2 sequences are MNHEY and SVGEGT. CDR3 in amino acids: CASRSVLSDSALYGYTF. CDR3 DNA sequence: TGTGCCAGCCGTTCGGTTCTTTCGGACAGCGCTCTCTATGGCTACACCTTC.

The chain links TRBV3-1 to TRBJ2-7; D unresolved. The germline V gene encodes CDR1 LGHDT and CDR2 YNNKEL (reference sequence). The CDR3 runs to 11 residues. The V and J ends lost 0 bases and 10 bases respectively, with 7 bases between them. CDR3 loop: CASSQEGSQYF. The CDR3 bases are TGTGCCAGCAGCCAAGAAGGTTCCCAGTACTTC.

This clonotype was seen many times. This chain uses TRBV7-3 with TRBJ2-5; the D gene is possibly TRBD2 (6 bases). Germline V CDR1 and CDR2: SGHTA, FQGTGA. Trimming removed 2 bases from V and 11 bases from J, with 12 bases in between. CDR3 length: 12 residues. CDR3 in amino acids: CASSLAGQEQYF. As DNA, the CDR3 is TGTGCCAGCAGCTTAGCGGGGCAAGAGCAGTACTTC.

The rearrangement joins TRBV30 to TRBJ2-1, with D perhaps matching TRBD2 (5 bases). CDR3 length: 10 amino acids. V dropped 7 bases and J dropped 7 bases, with 8 bases sitting between them. CDR1 is GTSNPN, CDR2 SVGIG, per germline (reference sequence). The CDR3 sequence is CAYGENEQFF. The CDR3 DNA reads TGTGCCTATGGGGAGAATGAGCAGTTCTTC.

The chain is built from TRBV5-1 and TRBJ2-1; no reliable D call. Trimming took off 1 base at V and 5 bases at J, with 16 bases between the two ends. Germline assignment: CDR1 SGHRS and CDR2 YFSETQ. The CDR3 runs to 16 residues. CDR3: CASSLRQLGTNNEQFF. CDR3 nucleotides: TGCGCCAGCAGCTTGCGGCAGCTCGGTACGAACAATGAGCAGTTCTTC.

The genes are TRBV3-1 and TRBJ2-7; no reliable D call. The CDR3 covers 14 residues. Germline V gene lookup returns CDR1 LGHDT and CDR2 YNNKEL (reference sequence). V shed 3 bases and J shed 0 bases, with 9 bases lying between them. The CDR3 is CASSQILTSYEQYF. The CDR3 coding sequence is TGTGCCAGCAGCCAGATATTGACCTCCTACGAGCAGTACTTC.

The rearrangement uses TRBV12-3 or TRBV12-4 and TRBJ1-2; weak D call: TRBD1 (5 bases). With 8 bases removed from V and 8 bases from J, the gap between germline ends came to 15 bases. The CDR3 contains 12 residues. CDR3 nucleotide sequence: TGTGCCAGCTCGACAGTTTCTAGAGGCTACACCTTC. It specifies CASSTVSRGYTF.

To note about this clonotype: At one of its ends the junction is not consistent with the germline gene, which may arise from a read error. This sequence joins TRBV12-3 or TRBV12-4 and TRBJ1-2; maybe TRBD1 (5 bases). The CDR3 covers 14 residues. The CDR3 sequence is CASSLQALDYDYTF. The CDR3, as DNA: TGTGCCAGCAGTCTACAGGCCTTGGACTATGACTACACCTTC.